Included here is one TCR beta chain sequence, with context. The antigen remains undetermined. The repertoire was sequenced with immunoSEQ multiplex PCR; TCRdb's copy has only in-frame clones and lacks some. The profile shows about 300,000 clones, under 70% of them singletons. The sample belongs to a study of cytotoxic CD8 clonotypes in ibrutinib-treated CLL. The V gene lost 9 bases and the J gene lost 5 bases, with 13 bases spanning the gap. This CDR3 contains 12 residues. Germline V gene data show CDR1 as MNHEY and CDR2 as SVGAGI. Study-wide results and limits: Clonotypes that were public were uncommon, and they contracted or stayed stable on treatment.

The rearrangement links TRBV6-5 to TRBJ1-2, with D unclear. This sequence originates from a human donor with chronic lymphocytic leukemia. Sequencing was performed on PBMCs, taken after 36 months of ibrutinib treatment. In DNA form, the CDR3 reads TGTGCCAGTCCTAAGCAGAAATATGGCTACACCTTC. Translated: CASPKQKYGYTF.